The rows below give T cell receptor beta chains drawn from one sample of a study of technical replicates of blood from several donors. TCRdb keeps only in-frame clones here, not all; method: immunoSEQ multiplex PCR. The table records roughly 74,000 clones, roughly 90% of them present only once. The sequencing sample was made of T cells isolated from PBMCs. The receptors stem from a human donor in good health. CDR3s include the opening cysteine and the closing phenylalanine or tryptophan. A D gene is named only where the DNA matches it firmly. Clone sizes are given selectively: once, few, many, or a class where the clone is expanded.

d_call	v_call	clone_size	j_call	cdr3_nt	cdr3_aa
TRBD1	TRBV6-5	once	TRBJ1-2	TGTGCCAGCAGTCCGGACAGGGGGCATGGCTACACCTTC	CASSPDRGHGYTF
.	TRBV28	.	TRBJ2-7	TGTGCCAGCTATGATGGGCAGGCCGCCTACGAGCAGTACTTC	CASYDGQAAYEQYF
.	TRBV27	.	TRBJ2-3	TGTGCCAGCAGTGCGAGGGAGAGCACAGATACGCAGTATTTT	CASSARESTDTQYF
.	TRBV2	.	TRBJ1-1	TGTGCCAGCGCTGTGGAGAATGGAGCTTTCTTT	CASAVENGAFF
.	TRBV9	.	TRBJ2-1	TGTGCCAGCAGCGTCCAGGGGATCTACAATGAGCAGTTCTTC	CASSVQGIYNEQFF
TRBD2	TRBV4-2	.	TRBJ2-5	TGTGCCAGCAGCCAAGCCGGACTAGCGGGGTTCCAAGAGTCCCAGTACTTC	CASSQAGLAGFQESQYF
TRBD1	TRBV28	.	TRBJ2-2	TGTGCCAGCAGTTCCACAGGGGATGCCGGGGAGCTGTTTTTT	CASSSTGDAGELFF
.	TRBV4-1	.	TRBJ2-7	TGCGCCAGCAGCCTCCAGGTCGGAAGCTCCTACGAGCAGTACTTC	CASSLQVGSSYEQYF
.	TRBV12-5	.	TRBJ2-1	TGTGCTAGTGGTCTAGGACTTCTCAGCTCCTACAATGAGCAGTTCTTC	CASGLGLLSSYNEQFF
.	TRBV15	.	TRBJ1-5	TGTGCCACCAGCAGAGACCCCGGGGATGTCGGCAATCAGCCCCAGCATTTT	CATSRDPGDVGNQPQHF
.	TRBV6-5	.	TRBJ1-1	TGTGCCAGCAGCCCCCAGTTGAACACTGAAGCTTTCTTT	CASSPQLNTEAFF
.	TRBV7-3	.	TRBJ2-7	TGTGCCAGCAGCTTAAATATGGGAGGAGCCTACGAGCAGTACTTC	CASSLNMGGAYEQYF
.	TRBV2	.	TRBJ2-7	TGTGCCAGCAGTGAAGCGGGGGGGCGTCACGGGGACGAGCAGTACTTC	CASSEAGGRHGDEQYF
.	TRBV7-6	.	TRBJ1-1	TGTGCCAGCAGCTTTCAAGTCGGCACTGAAGCTTTCTTT	CASSFQVGTEAFF
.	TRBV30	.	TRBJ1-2	TGTGCCTGGATCACTTCTTTCTATGGCTACACCTTC	CAWITSFYGYTF
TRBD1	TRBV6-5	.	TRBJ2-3	TGTGCCAGCAGTTACTACAGGGGGCGCACAGATACGCAGTATTTT	CASSYYRGRTDTQYF
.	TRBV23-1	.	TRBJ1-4	TGCGCCAGCAGTCAATCGGGGCTTGCAACTAATGAAAAACTGTTTTTT	CASSQSGLATNEKLFF
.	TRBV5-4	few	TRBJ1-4	TGTGCCAGCAGCTCTAGGGGAGGTGAAAAACTGTTTTTT	CASSSRGGEKLFF
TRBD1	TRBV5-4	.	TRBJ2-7	TGTGCCAGCAGCTTTGGGACAGGAAGCTACGAGCAGTACTTC	CASSFGTGSYEQYF
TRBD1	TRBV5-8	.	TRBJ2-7	TGTGCCAGCAGTCACGGGACAGGAAGATTTTACGAGCAGTACTTC	CASSHGTGRFYEQYF
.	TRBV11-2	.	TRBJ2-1	TGTGCCAGCAGCTTGTGGGCGTCCAATAATGAGCAGTTCTTC	CASSLWASNNEQFF
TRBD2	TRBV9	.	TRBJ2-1	TGTGCCAGCAGCGCTAGCGGGGACTCCTACAATGAGCAGTTCTTC	CASSASGDSYNEQFF
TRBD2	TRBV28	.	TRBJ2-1	TGTGCCAGCAGTAATGGACTAGCGGGATACAATGAGCAGTTCTTC	CASSNGLAGYNEQFF
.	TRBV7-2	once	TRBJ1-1	TGTGCCAGCAGGGCGCCGGGGACATACACTGAAGCTTTCTTT	CASRAPGTYTEAFF
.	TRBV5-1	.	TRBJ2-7	TGCGCCAGCAGCTCCTCGGACAAGCAGTACTTC	CASSSSDKQYF
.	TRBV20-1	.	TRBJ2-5	TGCAGTGCTCAACTCCAAGAGACCCAGTACTTC	CSAQLQETQYF
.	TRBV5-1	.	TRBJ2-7	TGCGCCAGCAGCTTTCAATCAGGGTCCGAGCAGTACTTC	CASSFQSGSEQYF
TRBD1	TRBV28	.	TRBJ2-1	TGTGCCAGCAGCCGGACAGGTTCTGTGGATGAGCAGTTCTTC	CASSRTGSVDEQFF
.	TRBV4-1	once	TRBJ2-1	TGCGCCAGCAGCCTCGGAGAGGGAGGCCCCTACAATGAGCAGTTCTTC	CASSLGEGGPYNEQFF
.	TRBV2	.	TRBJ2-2	TGTGCCAGCAGTGAAAAGTTTAGACTGATTAACACCGGGGAGCTGTTTTTT	CASSEKFRLINTGELFF
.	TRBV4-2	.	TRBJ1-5	TGTGCCAGCAAAGAGTCAGGGCGGGGTCAGCCCCAGCATTTT	CASKESGRGQPQHF
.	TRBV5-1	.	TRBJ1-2	TGCGCCAGCAGCTTGGACCCAGGGCACTATGGCTACACCTTC	CASSLDPGHYGYTF
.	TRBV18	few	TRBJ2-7	TGTGCCAGCTCACCACCGGTGGTCAGGGGACACGAGCAGTACTTC	CASSPPVVRGHEQYF
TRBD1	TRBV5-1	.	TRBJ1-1	TGCGCCAGCAGCCCTGGACAGGGGGCGAGGACTGAAGCTTTCTTT	CASSPGQGARTEAFF
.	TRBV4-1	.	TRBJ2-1	TGCGCCAGCAGCCAGAGGCCTAGCAATGAGCAGTTCTTC	CASSQRPSNEQFF
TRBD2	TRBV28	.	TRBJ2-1	TGTGCCAGCAGTTTGGGGGGGGAAGCGGGGCAATACAATGAGCAGTTCTTC	CASSLGGEAGQYNEQFF
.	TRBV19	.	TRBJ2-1	TGTGCCAGTAGTTACAGGGGGGGCTCCTACAATGAGCAGTTCTTC	CASSYRGGSYNEQFF
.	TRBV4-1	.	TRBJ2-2	TGCGCCAGCAGCCAACGGGAATTGAAGGCCGGGGAGCTGTTTTTT	CASSQRELKAGELFF
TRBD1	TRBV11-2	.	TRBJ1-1	TGTGCCAGCAGCTCCCAGGGGGACACTGAAGCTTTCTTT	CASSSQGDTEAFF
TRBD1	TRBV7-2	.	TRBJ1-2	TGTGCCAGCAGCTTAGGACAGGGGGCCGGCTATGGCTACACCTTC	CASSLGQGAGYGYTF
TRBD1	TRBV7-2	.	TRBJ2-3	TGTGCCAGCAGCACGAGGACAGGGGACACAGATACGCAGTATTTT	CASSTRTGDTDTQYF
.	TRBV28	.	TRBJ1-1	TGTGCCAGCAGTTTAGGTACCGGGACAAGAAACACTGAAGCTTTCTTT	CASSLGTGTRNTEAFF
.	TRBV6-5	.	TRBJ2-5	TGTGCCAGCAGGGAGGGACAGAGTGCAGAGACCCAGTACTTC	CASREGQSAETQYF
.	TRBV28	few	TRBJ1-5	TGTGCCAGCAGGGGGACTCCAAATCAGCCCCAGCATTTT	CASRGTPNQPQHF
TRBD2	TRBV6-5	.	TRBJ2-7	TGTGCCAGCAGTCTGATTAGCGGGGACTACGAGCAGTACTTC	CASSLISGDYEQYF
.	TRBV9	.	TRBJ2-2	TGTGCCAGCAGCCCCCCCCGCTGGAGACCACCAATGACCGGGGAGCTGTTTTTT	CASSPPRWRPPMTGELFF
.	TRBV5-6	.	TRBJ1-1	TGTGCCAGCAGGTACCAGGGGATGAACACTGAAGCTTTCTTT	CASRYQGMNTEAFF
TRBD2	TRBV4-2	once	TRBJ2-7	TGTGCCAGCCGTGGACTAGCGGGACCCTACGAGCAGTACTTC	CASRGLAGPYEQYF
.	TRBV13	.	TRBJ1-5	TGTGCCAGCAGCATCGAGGGAGAGCCCCAGCATTTT	CASSIEGEPQHF
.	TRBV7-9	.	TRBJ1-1	TGTGCCAGCAGCCTTACATCTTACACTGAAGCTTTCTTT	CASSLTSYTEAFF
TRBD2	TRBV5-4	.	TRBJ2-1	TGTGCCAGCAGTGCGGGGGTTACGGGAGGGGCCTACAATGAGCAGTTCTTC	CASSAGVTGGAYNEQFF
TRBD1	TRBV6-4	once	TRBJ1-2	TGTGCCAGCAGTGCCCGGACAGGGGGCTTCCCCGATGGCTACACCTTC	CASSARTGGFPDGYTF
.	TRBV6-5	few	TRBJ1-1	TGTGCCAGCAGTCCCACAGTGAACACTGAAGCTTTCTTT	CASSPTVNTEAFF